This TCR beta chain was found in a study of blood T cell repertoires in COVID-19. For the study at large: Whether acute or convalescent, the COVID-19 samples came from the United States, Italy and Spain.

Generated by immunoSEQ multiplex PCR, the TCRdb table keeps only in-frame clones and is missing some. This sample yields about 240,000 clones, of which about 83% are seen a single time; around 3.3% belongs to the top ten. In terms of age and location, participants ranged from roughly 18 to 90 years and lived in about 25 US areas. The V segment lost 3 bases and the J segment 2 bases; nucleotides outside the gene matches: 4. CDR1 and CDR2 (germline): SGHTA, FQGTGA. The CDR3 is 16 residues long. Sample: PBMCs or T cells enriched from blood (not recorded which). This TCR was sampled from a woman in her thirties or forties who had been exposed to COVID-19. This chain joins TRBV7-3 and TRBJ1-6; 7 bases line up with TRBD1. The CDR3 loop reads CASSLEGAAYNSPLHF. In DNA form, the CDR3 reads TGTGCCAGCAGCTTGGAGGGGGCGGCCTATAATTCACCCCTCCACTTT. The full variable domain, its missing parts supplied by reference TRBV7-3 and TRBJ1-6, is GAGVSQTPSNKVTEKGKYVELRCDPISGHTALYWYRQSLGQGPEFLIYFQGTGAADDSGLPNDRFFAVRPEGSVSTLKIQRTERGDSAVYLCASSLEGAAYNSPLHFGNGTRLTVT.